This T cell receptor (beta chain) was captured in a study of T cell repertoires in cytomegalovirus infection. One entry per CDR3 protein results from TCRdb running MiXCR on the reads. The sample carries some 350,000 distinct CDR3 sequences, approximately 30% recorded once. This clonotype has just a few counts. Its antigen is unidentified. The CDR3 length is 15 residues. The germline CDR1 and CDR2 sequences are SGHRS and YFSETQ. Unmatched junction bases numbered 3, after V lost 1 base and J lost 0 bases. Source: cultured PBMCs, taken from culture after CMV antigen stimulation. The gene calls are TRBV5-1 and TRBJ2-5; 7 bases are shared with TRBD2. This TCR came from a human donor in good health (CMV status not recorded). Some clones in this sample may be carry-over from other donors' samples. This CDR3 is CASSLYAGDQETQYF. CDR3 DNA: TGCGCCAGCAGCTTGTATGCGGGGGACCAAGAGACCCAGTACTTC.